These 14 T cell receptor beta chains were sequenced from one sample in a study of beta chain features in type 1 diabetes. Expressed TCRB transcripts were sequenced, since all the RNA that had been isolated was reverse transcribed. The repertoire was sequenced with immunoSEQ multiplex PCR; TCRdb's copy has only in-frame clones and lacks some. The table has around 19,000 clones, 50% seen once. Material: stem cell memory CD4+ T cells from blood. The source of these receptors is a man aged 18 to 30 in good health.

Here the CDR3 reads CASSYHGQGGQPQHF. DNA for the CDR3: TGTGCCAGCAGCTACCACGGACAGGGTGGTCAGCCCCAGCATTTT. This chain uses TRBV5-8 with TRBJ1-5; TRBD1 aligns across 8 bases. Trimming cost V 3 bases and J 6 bases; bases outside gene matches: 8. CDR3 length equals 15 residues. Germline V gene data show CDR1 as SGHTS and CDR2 as YDEGEE.

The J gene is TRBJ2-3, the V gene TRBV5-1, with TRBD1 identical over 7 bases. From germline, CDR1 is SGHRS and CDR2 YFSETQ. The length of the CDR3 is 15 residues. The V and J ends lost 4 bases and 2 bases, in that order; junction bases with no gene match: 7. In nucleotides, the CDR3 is TGCGCCAGCAGCGCGGACAGGCCCGACACAGATACGCAGTATTTT. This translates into CASSADRPDTDTQYF.

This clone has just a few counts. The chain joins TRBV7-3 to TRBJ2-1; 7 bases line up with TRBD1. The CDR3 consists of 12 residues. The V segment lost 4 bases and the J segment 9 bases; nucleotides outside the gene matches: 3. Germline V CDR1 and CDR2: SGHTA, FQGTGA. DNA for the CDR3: TGTGCCAGCAGCTACAGGGGTGGTGAGCAGTTCTTC. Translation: CASSYRGGEQFF.

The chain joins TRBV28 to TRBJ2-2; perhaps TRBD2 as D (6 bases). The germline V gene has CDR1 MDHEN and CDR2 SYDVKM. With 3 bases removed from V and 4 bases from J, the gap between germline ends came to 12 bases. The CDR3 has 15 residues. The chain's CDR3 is CASSLGGTLTGELFF. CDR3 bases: TGTGCCAGCAGTTTGGGGGGAACTCTCACCGGGGAGCTGTTTTTT. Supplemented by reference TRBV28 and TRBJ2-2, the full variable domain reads DVKVTQSSRYLVKRTGEKVFLECVQDMDHENMFWYRQDPGLGLRLIYFSYDVKMKEKGDIPEGYSVSREKKERFSLILESASTNQTSMYLCASSLGGTLTGELFFGEGSRLTVL.

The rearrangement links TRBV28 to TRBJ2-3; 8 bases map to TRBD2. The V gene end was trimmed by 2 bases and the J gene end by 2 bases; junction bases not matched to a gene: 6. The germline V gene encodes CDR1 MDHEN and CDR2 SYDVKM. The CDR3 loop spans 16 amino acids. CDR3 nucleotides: TGTGCCAGCAGTTTACGACGGGGGGGCCTCACAGATACGCAGTATTTT. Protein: CASSLRRGGLTDTQYF.

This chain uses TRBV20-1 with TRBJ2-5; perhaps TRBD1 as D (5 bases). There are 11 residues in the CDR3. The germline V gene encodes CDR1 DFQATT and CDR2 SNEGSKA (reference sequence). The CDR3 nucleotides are TGCATTACGACAGCACAAGAGACCCAGTACTTC. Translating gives CITTAQETQYF.

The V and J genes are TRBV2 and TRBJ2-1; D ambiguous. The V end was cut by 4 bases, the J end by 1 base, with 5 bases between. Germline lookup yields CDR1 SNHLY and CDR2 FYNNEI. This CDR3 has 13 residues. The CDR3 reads CASSAQSYNEQFF. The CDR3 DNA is TGTGCCAGCAGTGCACAATCCTACAATGAGCAGTTCTTC. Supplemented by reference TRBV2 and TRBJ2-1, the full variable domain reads EPEVTQTPSHQVTQMGQEVILRCVPISNHLYFYWYRQILGQKVEFLVSFYNNEISEKSEIFDDQFSVERPDGSNFTLKIRSTKLEDSAMYFCASSAQSYNEQFFGPGTRLTVL.

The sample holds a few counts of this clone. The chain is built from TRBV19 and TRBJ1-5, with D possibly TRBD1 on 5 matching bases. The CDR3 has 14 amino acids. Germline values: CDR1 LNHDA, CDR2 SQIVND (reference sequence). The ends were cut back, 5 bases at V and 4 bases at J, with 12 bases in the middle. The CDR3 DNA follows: TGTGCCAGTAGTGTTCAGGGTGTAAATCAGCCCCAGCATTTT. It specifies CASSVQGVNQPQHF.

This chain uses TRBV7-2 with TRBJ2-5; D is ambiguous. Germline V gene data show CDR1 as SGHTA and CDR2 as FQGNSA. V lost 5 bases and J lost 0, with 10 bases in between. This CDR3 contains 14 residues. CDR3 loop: CASSVLTYQETQYF. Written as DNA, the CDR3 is TGTGCCAGCAGCGTCCTAACCTACCAAGAGACCCAGTACTTC.

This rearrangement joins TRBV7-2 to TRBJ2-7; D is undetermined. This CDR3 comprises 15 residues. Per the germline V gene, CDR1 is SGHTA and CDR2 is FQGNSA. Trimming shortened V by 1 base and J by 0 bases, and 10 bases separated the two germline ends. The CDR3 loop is CASSLDLAGSYEQYF. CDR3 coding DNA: TGTGCCAGCAGCTTAGATTTGGCAGGCTCCTACGAGCAGTACTTC.

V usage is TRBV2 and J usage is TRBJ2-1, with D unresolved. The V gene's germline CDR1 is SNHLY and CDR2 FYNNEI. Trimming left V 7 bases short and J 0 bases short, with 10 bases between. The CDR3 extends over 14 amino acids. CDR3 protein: CASKRPSSYNEQFF. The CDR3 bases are TGTGCCAGCAAGCGTCCGAGCTCCTACAATGAGCAGTTCTTC.

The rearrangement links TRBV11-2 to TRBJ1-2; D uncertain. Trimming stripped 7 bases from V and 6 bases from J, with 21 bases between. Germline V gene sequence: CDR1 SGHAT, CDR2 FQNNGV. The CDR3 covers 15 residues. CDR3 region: CASTPLGGKRDGYTF. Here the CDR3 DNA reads TGTGCCAGCACGCCCCTAGGCGGGAAGAGGGATGGCTACACCTTC.

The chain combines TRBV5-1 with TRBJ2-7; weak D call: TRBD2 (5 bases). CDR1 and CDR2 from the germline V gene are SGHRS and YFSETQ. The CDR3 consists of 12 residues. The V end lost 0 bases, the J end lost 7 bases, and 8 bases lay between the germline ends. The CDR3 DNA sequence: TGCGCCAGCAGCTTGGGAGGGTATGAGCAGTACTTC. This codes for CASSLGGYEQYF.

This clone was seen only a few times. The CDR3 sequence is CAISGGSGSYEQYF. DNA for the CDR3: TGTGCCATCTCAGGGGGCTCTGGCTCCTACGAGCAGTACTTC. This chain uses TRBV6-6 with TRBJ2-7; 8 positions match TRBD1. Germline CDR1 is MNHNY and CDR2 is SVGAGI (reference sequence). This CDR3 has 14 amino acids. With V trimmed by 10 bases and J by 0 bases, 8 bases remained unmatched.